This T cell receptor (beta chain) emerged from a study of OX40 agonist ivuxolimab in advanced cancers. Study as a whole: Each patient was given ivuxolimab into a vein every 2 weeks, at 0.01 to 10 mg/kg. Findings and limits, study-wide: The authors did not determine the antigen specificity of the expanded peripheral T cells. The study found that CD8+ T cells averaged more expanded clones than CD4+.

This clone was seen more than once but under ten times. Its antigen is currently unknown. Other nucleotide sequences in the sample specify the same CDR3. Sequencing was performed with immunoSEQ multiplex PCR; in TCRdb, only in-frame clones are kept and a portion is missing. The sample consists of about 60,000 clones, 88% of them appearing once. Germline V gene sequence: CDR1 MNHEY, CDR2 SVGAGI. The CDR3 contains 13 residues. The V end lost 2 bases, the J end lost 4 bases, and 6 bases lay between the germline ends. Sequencing was performed on CD4+ or CD8+ T cells sorted from blood, taken in a trial of the OX40 agonist ivuxolimab. The receptor comes from an adult with an advanced solid tumor such as melanoma, head and neck, liver or kidney cancer. This chain uses TRBV6-5 with TRBJ1-5; D not certain. The CDR3 is CASSYRLNQPQHF. The CDR3 coding sequence is TGTGCCAGCAGTTACCGGCTAAATCAGCCCCAGCATTTT.